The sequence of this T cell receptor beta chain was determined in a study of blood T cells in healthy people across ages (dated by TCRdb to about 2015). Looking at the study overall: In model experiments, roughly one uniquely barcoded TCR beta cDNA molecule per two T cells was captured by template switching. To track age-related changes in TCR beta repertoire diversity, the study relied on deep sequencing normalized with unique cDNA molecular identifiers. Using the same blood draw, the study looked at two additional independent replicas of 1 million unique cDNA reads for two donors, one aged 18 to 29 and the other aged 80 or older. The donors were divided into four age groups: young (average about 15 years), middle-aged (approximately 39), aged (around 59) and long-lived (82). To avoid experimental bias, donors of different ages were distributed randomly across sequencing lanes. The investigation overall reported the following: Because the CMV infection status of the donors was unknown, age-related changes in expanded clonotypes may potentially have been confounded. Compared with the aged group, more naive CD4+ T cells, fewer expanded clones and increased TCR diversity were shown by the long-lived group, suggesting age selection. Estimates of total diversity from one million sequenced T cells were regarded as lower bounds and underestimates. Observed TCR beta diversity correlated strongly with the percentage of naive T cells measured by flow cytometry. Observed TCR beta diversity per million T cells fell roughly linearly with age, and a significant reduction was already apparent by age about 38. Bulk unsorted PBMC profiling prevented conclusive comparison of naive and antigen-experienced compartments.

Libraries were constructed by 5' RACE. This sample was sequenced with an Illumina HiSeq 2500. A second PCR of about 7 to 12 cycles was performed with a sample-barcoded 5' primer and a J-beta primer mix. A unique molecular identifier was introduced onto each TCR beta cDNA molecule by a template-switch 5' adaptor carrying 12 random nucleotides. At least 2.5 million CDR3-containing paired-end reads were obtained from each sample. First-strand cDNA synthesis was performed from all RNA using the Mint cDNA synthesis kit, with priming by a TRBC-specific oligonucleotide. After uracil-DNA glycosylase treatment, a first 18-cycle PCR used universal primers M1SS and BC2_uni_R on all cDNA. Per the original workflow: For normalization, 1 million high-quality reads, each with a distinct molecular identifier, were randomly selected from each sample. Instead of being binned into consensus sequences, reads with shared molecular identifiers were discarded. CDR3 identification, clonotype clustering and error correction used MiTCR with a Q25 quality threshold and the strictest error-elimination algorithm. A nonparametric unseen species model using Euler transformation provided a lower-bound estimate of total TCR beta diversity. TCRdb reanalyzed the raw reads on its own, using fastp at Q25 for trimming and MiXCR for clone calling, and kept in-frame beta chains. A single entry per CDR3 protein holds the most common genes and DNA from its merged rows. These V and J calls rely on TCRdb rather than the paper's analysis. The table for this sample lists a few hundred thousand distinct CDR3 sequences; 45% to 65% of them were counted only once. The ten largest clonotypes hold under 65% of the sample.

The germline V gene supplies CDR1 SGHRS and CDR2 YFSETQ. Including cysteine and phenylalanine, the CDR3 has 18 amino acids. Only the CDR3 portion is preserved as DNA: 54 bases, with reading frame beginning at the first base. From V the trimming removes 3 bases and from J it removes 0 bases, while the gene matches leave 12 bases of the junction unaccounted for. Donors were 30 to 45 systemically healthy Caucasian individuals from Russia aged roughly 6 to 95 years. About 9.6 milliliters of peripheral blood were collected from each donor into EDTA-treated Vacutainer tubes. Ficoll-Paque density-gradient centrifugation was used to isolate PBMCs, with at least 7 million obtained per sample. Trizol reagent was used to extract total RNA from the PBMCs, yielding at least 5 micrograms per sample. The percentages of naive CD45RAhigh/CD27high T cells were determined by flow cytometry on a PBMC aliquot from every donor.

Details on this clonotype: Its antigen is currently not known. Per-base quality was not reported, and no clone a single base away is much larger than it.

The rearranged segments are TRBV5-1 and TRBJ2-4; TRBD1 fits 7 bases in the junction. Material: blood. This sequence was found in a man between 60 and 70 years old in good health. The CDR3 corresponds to CASSSTTGTALAKNIQYF. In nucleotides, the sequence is TGCGCCAGCAGCTCGACAACCGGGACAGCTCTAGCCAAAAACATTCAGTACTTC.